This TCR beta chain was captured by sequencing in a study of shared clonotypes between healthy human individuals. TCRdb keeps only in-frame clones here, not all; method: immunoSEQ multiplex PCR. The sample carries 400,000 to 600,000 clones, approximately 95% recorded once. Study outcomes and limitations: The four-donor shared clonotypes exceeded non-shared clonotypes in generation probability, with non-shared ones scoring lower. When naive CD4 clonotypes were compared across several donors, 4% to 6.5% were shared.

Healthy HIV-negative adults with no recent acute infections or vaccinations were recruited as donors. Into CD45RA+ naive and CD45RA-negative memory subsets, the CD4+ cells were split. On this clone itself: Antigen specificity is unknown.

Sample: naive CD4+ T cells sorted from blood. Subset here: CD45RA+ positively selected. The TCR sequence derives from a woman aged 25 to 39 in good health.

The CDR3 DNA sequence: TGTGCCAGCAGTGATTTTGGGGCGGGAGCTAACTACGAGCAGTACTTC. Protein sequence: CASSDFGAGANYEQYF. The rearrangement uses TRBV2 and TRBJ2-7; 7 positions match TRBD2. This CDR3 comprises 16 residues. J was trimmed by 3 bases and V by 3 bases; bases with no gene match: 11. Germline V CDR1 and CDR2: SNHLY, FYNNEI.